This T cell receptor beta chain derives from a study of cytomegalovirus exposure and HLA in healthy donors. Overall study results and limits: Presence/absence analyses treated sequencing depth as roughly uniform across donors.

The junction had 7 bases not matched to a gene; V was cut back by 4 bases and J by 7 bases. This CDR3 has 13 amino acids. Germline V lookup: CDR1 SGDLS, CDR2 YYNGEE. PCR amplification relied on 60 Vbeta primers (plus 13 Jbeta primers). Assay used: immunoSEQ multiplex PCR; TCRdb lists only in-frame clones, some missing. Of about 170,000 clones listed, approximately 81% are singletons. As regards this clone: As yet, its antigen is unknown.

Material for sequencing was PBMCs. The receptor's source is a woman aged 18-29 years in good health and CMV-seronegative. The rearrangement links TRBV9 to TRBJ2-7; 8 bases agree with TRBD2. The CDR3 bases are TGTGCCAGCAGCACCCGGACTAGCAAAGAGCAGTACTTC. The encoded protein is CASSTRTSKEQYF.